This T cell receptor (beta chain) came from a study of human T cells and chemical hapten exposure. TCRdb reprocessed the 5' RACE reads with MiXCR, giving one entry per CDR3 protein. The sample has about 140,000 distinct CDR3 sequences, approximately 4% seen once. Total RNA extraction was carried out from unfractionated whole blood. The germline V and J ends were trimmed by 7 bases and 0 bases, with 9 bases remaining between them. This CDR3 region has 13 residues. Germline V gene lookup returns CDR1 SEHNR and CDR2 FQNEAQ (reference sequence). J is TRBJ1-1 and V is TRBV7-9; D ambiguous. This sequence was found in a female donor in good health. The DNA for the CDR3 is TGTGCCAGCAACGGGGATTTGAACACTGAAGCTTTCTTT. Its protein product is CASNGDLNTEAFF.